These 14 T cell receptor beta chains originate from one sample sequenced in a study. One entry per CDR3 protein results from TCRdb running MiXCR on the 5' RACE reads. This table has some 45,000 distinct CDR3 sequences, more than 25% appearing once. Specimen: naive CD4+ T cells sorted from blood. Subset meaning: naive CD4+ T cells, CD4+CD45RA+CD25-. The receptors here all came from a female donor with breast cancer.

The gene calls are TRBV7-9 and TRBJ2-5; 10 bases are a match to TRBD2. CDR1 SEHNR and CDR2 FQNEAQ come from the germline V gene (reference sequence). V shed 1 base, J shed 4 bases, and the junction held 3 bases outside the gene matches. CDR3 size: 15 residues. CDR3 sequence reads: CASSLELAGRETQYF. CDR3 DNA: TGTGCCAGCAGCTTAGAACTAGCGGGGCGAGAGACCCAGTACTTC. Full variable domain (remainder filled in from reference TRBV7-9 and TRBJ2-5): DTGVSQNPRHKITKRGQNVTFRCDPISEHNRLYWYRQTLGQGPEFLTYFQNEAQLEKSRLLSDRFSAERPKGSFSTLEIQRTEQGDSAMYLCASSLELAGRETQYFGPGTRLLVL.

CDR3 sequence reads: CSVETQGSGAFF. The DNA for the CDR3 is TGCAGCGTTGAGACACAGGGGAGCGGAGCTTTCTTT. This chain links TRBV29-1 with TRBJ1-1, with 7 bases matching TRBD1. The germline V gene encodes CDR1 SQVTM and CDR2 ANQGSEA. The trim removed 3 bases at V and 10 bases at J, leaving 8 bases unmatched. This CDR3 has 12 residues.

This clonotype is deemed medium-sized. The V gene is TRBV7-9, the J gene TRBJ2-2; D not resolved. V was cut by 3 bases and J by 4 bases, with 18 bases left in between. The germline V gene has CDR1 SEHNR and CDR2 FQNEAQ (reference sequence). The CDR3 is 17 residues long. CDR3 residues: CASSFSSAAGFTGELFF. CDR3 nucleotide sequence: TGTGCCAGCAGCTTTAGTTCGGCTGCAGGATTCACCGGGGAGCTGTTTTTT.

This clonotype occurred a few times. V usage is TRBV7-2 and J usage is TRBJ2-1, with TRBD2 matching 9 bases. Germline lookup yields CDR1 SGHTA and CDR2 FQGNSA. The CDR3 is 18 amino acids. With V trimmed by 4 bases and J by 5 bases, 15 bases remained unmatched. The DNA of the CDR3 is TGTGCCAGCAGCTCTTTTAGCGGGAGCAACGGACCAGACAATGAGCAGTTCTTC. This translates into CASSSFSGSNGPDNEQFF.

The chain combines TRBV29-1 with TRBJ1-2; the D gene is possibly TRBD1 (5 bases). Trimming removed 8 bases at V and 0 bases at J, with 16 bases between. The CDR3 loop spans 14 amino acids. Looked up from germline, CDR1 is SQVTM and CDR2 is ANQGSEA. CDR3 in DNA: TGCAGCCTGACGGGGGAGATCACTAACTATGGCTACACCTTC. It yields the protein CSLTGEITNYGYTF. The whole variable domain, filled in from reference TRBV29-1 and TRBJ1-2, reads SAVISQKPSRDICQRGTSLTIQCQVDSQVTMMFWYRQQPGQSLTLIATANQGSEATYESGFVIDKFPISRPNLTFSTLTVSNMSPEDSSIYLCSLTGEITNYGYTFGSGTRLTVV.

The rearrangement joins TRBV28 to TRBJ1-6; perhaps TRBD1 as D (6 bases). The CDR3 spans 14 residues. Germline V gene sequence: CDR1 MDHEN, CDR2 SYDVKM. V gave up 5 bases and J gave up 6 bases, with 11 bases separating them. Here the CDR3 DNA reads TGTGCCAGCAGTCTGGGACACAGTAATTCACCCCTCCACTTT. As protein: CASSLGHSNSPLHF.

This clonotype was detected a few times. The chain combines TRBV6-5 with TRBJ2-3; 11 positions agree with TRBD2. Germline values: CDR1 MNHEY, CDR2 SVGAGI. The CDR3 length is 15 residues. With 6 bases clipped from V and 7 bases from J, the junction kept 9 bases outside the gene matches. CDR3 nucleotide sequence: TGTGCCAGCAGCTCACCCGGGACTAGCGGATATACGCAGTATTTT. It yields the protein CASSSPGTSGYTQYF.

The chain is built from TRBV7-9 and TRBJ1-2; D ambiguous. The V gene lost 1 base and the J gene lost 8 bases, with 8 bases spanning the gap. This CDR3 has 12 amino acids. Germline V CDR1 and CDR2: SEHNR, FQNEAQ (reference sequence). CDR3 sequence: CASSLGITGYTF. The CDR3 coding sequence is TGTGCCAGCAGCTTAGGAATCACCGGCTACACCTTC.

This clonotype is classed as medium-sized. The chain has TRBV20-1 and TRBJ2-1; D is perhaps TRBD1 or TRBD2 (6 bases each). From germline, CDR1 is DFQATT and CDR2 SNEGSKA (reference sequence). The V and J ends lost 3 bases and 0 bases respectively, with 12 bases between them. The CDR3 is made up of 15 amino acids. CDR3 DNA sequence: TGCAGTGCTAGTAAAGGGGGGAACTCCTACAATGAGCAGTTCTTC. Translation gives CSASKGGNSYNEQFF.

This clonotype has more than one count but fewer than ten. The CDR3 nucleotides are TGTGCCAGCAGTTACAATGCAGGGGTTAATTCACCCCTCCACTTT. It codes for CASSYNAGVNSPLHF. This sequence joins TRBV6-2 or TRBV6-3 and TRBJ1-6; possible D gene TRBD1, 6 bases. With 2 bases removed from V and 6 bases from J, the gap between germline ends came to 11 bases. Germline-derived CDR1 and CDR2 are MNHEY and SVGEGT. This CDR3 region has 15 residues.

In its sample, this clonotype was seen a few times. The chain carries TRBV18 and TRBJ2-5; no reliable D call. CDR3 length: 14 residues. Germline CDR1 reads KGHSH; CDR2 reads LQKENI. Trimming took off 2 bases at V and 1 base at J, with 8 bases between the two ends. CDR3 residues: CASSPMRTQETQYF. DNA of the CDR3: TGTGCCAGCTCACCAATGCGAACCCAAGAGACCCAGTACTTC.

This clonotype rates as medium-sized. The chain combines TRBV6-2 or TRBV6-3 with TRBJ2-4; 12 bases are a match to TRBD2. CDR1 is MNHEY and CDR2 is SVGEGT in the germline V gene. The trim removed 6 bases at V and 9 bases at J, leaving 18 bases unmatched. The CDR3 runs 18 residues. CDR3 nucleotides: TGTGCCAGCAGCTCAGGACACCTCCGACTAGCGGGAGAAGTCATTCAGTACTTC. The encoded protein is CASSSGHLRLAGEVIQYF.

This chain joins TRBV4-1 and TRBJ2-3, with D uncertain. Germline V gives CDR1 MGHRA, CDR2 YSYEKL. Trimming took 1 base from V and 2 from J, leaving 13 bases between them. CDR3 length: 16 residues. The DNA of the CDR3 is TGCGCCAGCAGCCAAGGCGTCAGACGGAACACAGATACGCAGTATTTT. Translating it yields CASSQGVRRNTDTQYF.

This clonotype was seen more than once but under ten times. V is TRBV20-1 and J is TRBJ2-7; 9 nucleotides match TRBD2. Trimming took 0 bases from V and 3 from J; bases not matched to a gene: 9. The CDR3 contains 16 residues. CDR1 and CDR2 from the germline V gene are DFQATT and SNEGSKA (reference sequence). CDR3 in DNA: TGCAGTGCTAGAGACCCATTTAGCGGGAGCTTCTACGAGCAGTACTTC. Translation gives CSARDPFSGSFYEQYF.